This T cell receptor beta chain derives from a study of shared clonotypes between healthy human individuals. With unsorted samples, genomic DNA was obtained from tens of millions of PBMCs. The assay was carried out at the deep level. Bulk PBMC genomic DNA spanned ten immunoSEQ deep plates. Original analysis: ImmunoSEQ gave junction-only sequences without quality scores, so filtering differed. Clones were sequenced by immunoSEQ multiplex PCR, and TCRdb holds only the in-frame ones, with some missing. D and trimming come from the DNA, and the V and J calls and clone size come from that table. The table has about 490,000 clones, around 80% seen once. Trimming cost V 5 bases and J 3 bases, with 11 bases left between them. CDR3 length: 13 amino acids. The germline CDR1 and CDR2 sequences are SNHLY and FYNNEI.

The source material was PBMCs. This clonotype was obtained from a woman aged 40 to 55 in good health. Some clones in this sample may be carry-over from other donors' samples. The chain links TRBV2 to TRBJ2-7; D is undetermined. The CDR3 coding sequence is TGTGCCAGCAGTCCCCCCTCCGGCTACGAGCAGTACTTC. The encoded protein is CASSPPSGYEQYF.